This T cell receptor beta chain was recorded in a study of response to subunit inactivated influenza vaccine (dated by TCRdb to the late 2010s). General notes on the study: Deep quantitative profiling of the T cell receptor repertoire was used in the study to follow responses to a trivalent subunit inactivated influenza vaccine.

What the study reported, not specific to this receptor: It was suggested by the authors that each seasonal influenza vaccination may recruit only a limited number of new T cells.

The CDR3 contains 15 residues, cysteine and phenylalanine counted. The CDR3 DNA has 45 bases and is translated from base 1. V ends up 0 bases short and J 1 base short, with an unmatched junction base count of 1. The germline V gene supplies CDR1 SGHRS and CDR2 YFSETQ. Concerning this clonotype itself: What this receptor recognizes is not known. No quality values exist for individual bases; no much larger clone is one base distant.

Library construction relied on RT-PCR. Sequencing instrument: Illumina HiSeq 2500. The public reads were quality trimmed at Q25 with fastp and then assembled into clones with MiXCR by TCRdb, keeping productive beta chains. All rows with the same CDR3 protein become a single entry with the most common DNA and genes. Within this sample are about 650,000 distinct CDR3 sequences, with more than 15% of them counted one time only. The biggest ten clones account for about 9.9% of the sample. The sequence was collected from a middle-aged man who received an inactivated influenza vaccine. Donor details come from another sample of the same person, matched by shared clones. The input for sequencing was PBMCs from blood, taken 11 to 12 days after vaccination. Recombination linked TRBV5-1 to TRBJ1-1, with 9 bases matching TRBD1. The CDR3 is CASSLGTGENTEAFF. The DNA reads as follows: TGCGCCAGCAGCTTGGGGACAGGGGAGAACACTGAAGCTTTCTTT.